This entry features one TCR beta chain sequence. Antigen unknown. This sample is drawn from a study of CD4 T cells in relation to SARS-CoV-2 and coronaviruses. CD4+ T cells from unexposed donors were obtained before the COVID-19 pandemic (2011-2018). Isolation of CD4+ T cells took place after about 9 days in culture. Half the medium was replaced with IL-2 medium on days 3 and 7. Sequencing used immunoSEQ multiplex PCR; TCRdb keeps in-frame clones, though not all of them. The table lists roughly 20,000 clones, approximately 70% of them singletons, with about 21% in the top ten. Germline V gives CDR1 KGHSH, CDR2 LQKENI. The V and J ends lost 3 bases and 6 bases, in that order; junction bases with no gene match: 7. The CDR3 is 14 amino acids. General study results and limits: No donor gave both pre-pandemic and post-infection samples. No crossreactivity against non-spike viral proteins was tested here.

Sequenced input: CD4+ T cells from PBMCs, cultured in vitro. The origin of this receptor is a human donor in good health. This chain joins TRBV18 and TRBJ2-7; 8 positions agree with TRBD2. CDR3 in DNA: TGTGCCAGCTCACCCTCGGGGGGGTTTTCCGAGCAGTACTTC. It is translated as CASSPSGGFSEQYF.